This passage covers 25 T cell receptor beta chains from one sample sequenced in a study of CD8 T cells in ankylosing spondylitis. General study results and limits: In ankylosing spondylitis blood, a motif of seven to nine highly homologous TCR beta variants appeared characteristic.

No antigen has been assigned to these receptors. TCRdb recomputed calls from the 5' RACE reads with MiXCR, one row per CDR3 protein. The table has about 800,000 distinct CDR3 sequences, about 12% seen once. Sequenced material: blood, either unsorted or a sorted T cell fraction (not recorded which). These receptors were obtained from a male donor with ankylosing spondylitis.

CDR3 nucleotides: TGCAGTGCTACGAGCAGGAACACCGGGGAGCTGTTTTTT. The encoded protein is CSATSRNTGELFF. The V call is TRBV20-1, the J call TRBJ2-2, with unresolved D. CDR3 size: 13 residues. With 4 bases removed from V and 1 base from J, the gap between germline ends came to 7 bases. CDR1 is DFQATT, CDR2 SNEGSKA, per germline (reference sequence).

The rearrangement links TRBV7-9 to TRBJ1-5; D call uncertain. Deletions cut 5 bases from V and 7 bases from J, with 9 bases between. The CDR3 spans 12 residues. Germline V gene data show CDR1 as SEHNR and CDR2 as FQNEAQ (reference sequence). The CDR3 sequence is CASSLDVQPQHF. The CDR3 DNA follows: TGTGCCAGCAGCCTCGACGTACAGCCCCAGCATTTT.

Ten or more counts support this clonotype. The rearrangement joins TRBV7-2 to TRBJ2-2; no definite D call. Trimming took 1 base from V and 4 from J, leaving 7 bases between them. Germline CDR1 is SGHTA and CDR2 is FQGNSA. The CDR3 is 14 amino acids. The CDR3 nucleotides are TGTGCCAGCAGCTTAGATATCGGCACCGGGGAGCTGTTTTTT. Translating it yields CASSLDIGTGELFF. The complete variable domain, with remaining parts taken from reference TRBV7-2 and TRBJ2-2, reads GAGVSQSPSNKVTEKGKDVELRCDPISGHTALYWYRQSLGQGLEFLIYFQGNSAPDKSGLPSDRFSAERTGGSVSTLTIQRTQQEDSAVYLCASSLDIGTGELFFGEGSRLTVL.

The chain is built from TRBV10-1 and TRBJ2-1; tentatively, D is TRBD2 (7 bases). Germline lookup yields CDR1 WNHNN and CDR2 SYGVQD (reference sequence). The CDR3 has 15 amino acids. The V gene lost 3 bases and the J gene lost 7 bases, with 16 bases spanning the gap. The CDR3 sequence: CASSDGGGLGNEQFF. For the CDR3, the DNA is TGCGCCAGCAGTGATGGGGGGGGCCTCGGGAATGAGCAGTTCTTC.

Only a few counts were recorded for this clonotype. This chain links TRBV7-9 with TRBJ2-5; D may correspond to TRBD1 or TRBD2 (7 bases each). Looked up from germline, CDR1 is SEHNR and CDR2 is FQNEAQ (reference sequence). V shed 4 bases and J shed 5 bases, with 17 bases lying between them. CDR3 length: 15 residues. CDR3 DNA sequence: TGTGCCAGCAGCTCCAGGGGGGGATCATTGGAGACCCAGTACTTC. Translating gives CASSSRGGSLETQYF. The full variable domain, rest sourced from reference TRBV7-9 and TRBJ2-5, is DTGVSQNPRHKITKRGQNVTFRCDPISEHNRLYWYRQTLGQGPEFLTYFQNEAQLEKSRLLSDRFSAERPKGSFSTLEIQRTEQGDSAMYLCASSSRGGSLETQYFGPGTRLLVL.

V gene TRBV7-2 combines with J gene TRBJ2-1; D ambiguous. The V and J ends lost 1 base and 4 bases respectively, with 11 bases between them. The CDR3 consists of 15 residues. CDR1 SGHTA and CDR2 FQGNSA come from the germline V gene. The CDR3 reads CASSLGVAEYNEQFF. The CDR3 bases are TGTGCCAGCAGCTTAGGGGTCGCGGAGTACAATGAGCAGTTCTTC.

J is TRBJ1-1 and V is TRBV20-1, with a possible D match to TRBD1 (5 bases). Germline V gives CDR1 DFQATT, CDR2 SNEGSKA (reference sequence). The CDR3 has 14 residues. V lost 1 base and J lost 0, with 9 bases in between. CDR3 region: CSARVDSLNTEAFF. The CDR3 coding sequence is TGCAGTGCTAGAGTAGACAGTTTGAACACTGAAGCTTTCTTT.

The chain carries TRBV20-1 and TRBJ1-1; TRBD1 agrees at 7 bases. Germline V gene sequence: CDR1 DFQATT, CDR2 SNEGSKA (reference sequence). The ends lost 3 bases at V and 4 bases at J; junction bases unmatched: 8. The CDR3 consists of 14 residues. CDR3 bases: TGCAGTGCTAGTGGCAGGGGGACGGGCACTGAAGCTTTCTTT. It encodes CSASGRGTGTEAFF.

The chain has TRBV6-1 and TRBJ2-2, with D tentatively TRBD2 (6 bases). The CDR3 spans 16 residues. From germline, CDR1 is MNHNS and CDR2 SASEGT. Deletions cut 4 bases from V and 6 bases from J, with 18 bases between. CDR3 nucleotides: TGTGCCAGCAGTGTGCGGGGTTCGGAGTGGGCCGGGGAGCTGTTTTTT. Translating gives CASSVRGSEWAGELFF.

This clonotype was picked up a small number of times. The CDR3 region is CASSSQPAGASEAFF. CDR3 DNA sequence: TGTGCCAGCAGCTCTCAACCCGCAGGGGCGAGTGAAGCTTTCTTT. J is TRBJ1-1 and V is TRBV7-2; maybe TRBD1 (6 bases). The germline gives CDR1 SGHTA, CDR2 FQGNSA. The CDR3 runs to 15 residues. V was cut by 4 bases and J by 7 bases, with 19 bases left in between.

As regards this clonotype: An end of the junction does not agree with germline; a read error may underlie this. The J gene is TRBJ2-6, the V gene TRBV7-7; a possible D gene is TRBD2 (6 bases). The CDR3 length is 19 residues. The V gene's germline CDR1 is SSHAT and CDR2 FNYEAQ (reference sequence). The CDR3 DNA sequence: TGTGCTAGCAGCTTAGCGCAGGGAGTAGCGGACTCTGGGGCCAACGTCCTGACTTTC. Residues: CASSLAQGVADSGANVLTF.

This clonotype was counted at least ten times. The chain recombines TRBV20-1 with TRBJ1-6; possible D gene TRBD1, 5 bases. The CDR3 is 17 residues long. V was trimmed by 0 bases and J by 2 bases, leaving 14 bases between them. CDR1 DFQATT and CDR2 SNEGSKA come from the germline V gene (reference sequence). The CDR3 region is CSARDEGKWAYNSPLHF. As DNA, the CDR3 is TGCAGTGCTAGAGATGAGGGGAAGTGGGCCTATAATTCACCCCTCCACTTT.

The chain combines TRBV10-3 with TRBJ2-1; tentatively, D is TRBD2 (5 bases). V lost 5 bases to trimming and J lost 0 bases, with 11 bases between them. This CDR3 is 15 amino acids long. From germline, CDR1 is ENHRY and CDR2 SYGVKD. As DNA, the CDR3 is TGTGCCATCAGTAGCGGAACCAGCTCCTACAATGAGCAGTTCTTC. It encodes CAISSGTSSYNEQFF.

The gene calls are TRBV3-1 and TRBJ1-1; D is unresolved. The CDR3 length is 13 residues. In germline, CDR1 is LGHDT, CDR2 YNNKEL (reference sequence). V was shortened by 2 bases and J by 0 bases, with 4 bases between the two germline ends. The CDR3 sequence: CASSQLLNTEAFF. CDR3 nucleotides: TGTGCCAGCAGCCAACTTCTGAACACTGAAGCTTTCTTT. Supplemented by reference TRBV3-1 and TRBJ1-1, the full variable domain reads DTAVSQTPKYLVTQMGNDKSIKCEQNLGHDTMYWYKQDSKKFLKIMFSYNNKELIINETVPNRFSPKSPDKAHLNLHINSLELGDSAVYFCASSQLLNTEAFFGQGTRLTVV.

The J gene is TRBJ2-2, the V gene TRBV6-1; no definite D call. Per the germline V gene, CDR1 is MNHNS and CDR2 is SASEGT. The CDR3 spans 12 residues. V lost 3 bases to trimming and J lost 4 bases, with 3 bases between them. The CDR3 spells CASSEVTGELFF. As DNA, the CDR3 is TGTGCCAGCAGTGAGGTCACCGGGGAGCTGTTTTTT.

V usage is TRBV21-1 and J usage is TRBJ2-2; the table's D call, TRBD1, was not checked against the DNA. TRBV21-1 is a pseudogene segment. The CDR3 extends over 16 amino acids. CDR3 sequence: CASSREGQGYTGELFF. The CDR3 coding sequence is TGTGCCAGCAGCAGAGAGGGACAGGGTTACACCGGGGAGCTGTTTTTT.

The chain uses TRBV29-1 and TRBJ1-2, with TRBD1 identical over 7 bases. The CDR3 length is 12 residues. V dropped 5 bases and J dropped 8; count of bases not matched to a gene: 8. In germline, CDR1 is SQVTM, CDR2 ANQGSEA. The CDR3 protein is CSVLGQAGGYTF. The CDR3 nucleotides are TGCAGCGTTTTAGGACAGGCGGGAGGCTACACCTTC.

The V and J genes are TRBV4-2 and TRBJ1-6, with D hard to call. CDR3 size: 17 residues. The V and J ends lost 1 base and 0 bases respectively, with 10 bases between them. From germline, CDR1 is LGHNA and CDR2 YNFKEQ. This CDR3 is CASSQGPRSSYNSPLHF. CDR3 nucleotide sequence: TGTGCCAGCAGCCAAGGCCCGAGGAGCTCCTATAATTCACCCCTCCACTTT.

This clonotype was detected ten times or more. V is TRBV10-3 and J is TRBJ1-1; 7 bases agree with TRBD1. This CDR3 has 13 amino acids. The trim removed 6 bases at V and 1 base at J, leaving 2 bases unmatched. The germline CDR1 and CDR2 sequences are ENHRY and SYGVKD. This CDR3 is CAISRQGNTEAFF. CDR3 nucleotides: TGTGCCATCAGCCGACAGGGGAACACTGAAGCTTTCTTT.

The chain links TRBV7-8 to TRBJ2-6, with D possibly TRBD1 on 6 matching bases. The CDR3 spans 16 residues. The V and J ends lost 1 base and 2 bases respectively, with 9 bases between them. Per the germline V gene, CDR1 is SGHVS and CDR2 is FQNEAQ. The CDR3 spells CASSLVWGPGANVLTF. CDR3 coding DNA: TGTGCCAGCAGCTTAGTTTGGGGGCCTGGGGCCAACGTCCTGACTTTC.

The chain employs TRBV5-5 and TRBJ2-5; the D is unclear. The CDR3 runs 15 residues. In germline, CDR1 is SGHKS, CDR2 YYEKEE (reference sequence). Trimming shortened V by 0 bases and J by 0 bases, and 9 bases separated the two germline ends. CDR3 in DNA: TGTGCCAGCAGCTTGGATTCAGCGTACCAAGAGACCCAGTACTTC. Its protein product is CASSLDSAYQETQYF.

The chain joins TRBV5-6 to TRBJ1-1; 9 nucleotides align to TRBD1. The CDR3 is 16 residues long. The trim removed 1 base at V and 0 bases at J, leaving 4 bases unmatched. Germline V CDR1 and CDR2: SGHDT, YYEEEE. The CDR3 loop is CASSLPGQGLNTEAFF. The DNA of the CDR3 is TGTGCCAGCAGCTTGCCGGGACAGGGCTTGAACACTGAAGCTTTCTTT.

This clonotype came up many times. This sequence joins TRBV29-1 and TRBJ1-1, with 7 bases aligning to TRBD1. The CDR3 is made up of 14 amino acids. Germline CDR1 is SQVTM and CDR2 is ANQGSEA. J was trimmed by 0 bases and V by 6 bases; bases with no gene match: 7. DNA of the CDR3: TGCAGCGTGAGGGGGCTTCATATGAACACTGAAGCTTTCTTT. Encoded protein: CSVRGLHMNTEAFF.

This clonotype was observed a handful of times. The rearrangement joins TRBV7-9 to TRBJ2-5; D is possibly TRBD1 (6 bases). CDR3 size: 14 residues. CDR1 SEHNR and CDR2 FQNEAQ come from the germline V gene (reference sequence). Trimming stripped 4 bases from V and 5 bases from J, with 14 bases between. In DNA, the CDR3 is TGTGCCAGCAGCTCTACAGGGTTCGGGGAGACCCAGTACTTC. This sequence encodes CASSSTGFGETQYF.

This clonotype was recorded many times. The CDR3 region has the DNA TGTGCCTGGAGTAGGATGAACACTGAAGCTTTCTTT. Its translation is CAWSRMNTEAFF. The chain uses TRBV30 and TRBJ1-1; no clear D. Germline V gene data show CDR1 as GTSNPN and CDR2 as SVGIG (reference sequence). CDR3 length: 12 residues. Between the trimmed V and J ends, which lost 2 bases and 0 bases, there was a span of 4 bases.